This T cell receptor beta chain was profiled in a study of T cell responses to AZD1222 COVID-19 vaccine. Study conclusions and caveats: There were vaccine-associated CD4 TCRs across spike, dominant at 160-218 and 743-854.

Turning to this clone: Its cognate antigen is unknown.

Trimming at V came to 1 base and at J to 2 bases, leaving 16 bases not matched to a gene. Germline V gene data show CDR1 as MDHEN and CDR2 as SYDVKM. CDR3 length: 20 residues. Profiling relied on immunoSEQ multiplex PCR, and the TCRdb table lists in-frame clones only, not all of them. The profile shows about 120,000 clones, 70% to 90% of them singletons. The input for sequencing was peripheral blood, taken on day 0 of MenACWY control vaccination. The V and J genes are TRBV28 and TRBJ2-2; 7 bases are a match to TRBD1. The clonotype originates from an adult in good health. CDR3 DNA: TGTGCCAGCAGTTTATTTTTTCCGCCCCCGGGACAGCTAAACACCGGGGAGCTGTTTTTT. Translating gives CASSLFFPPPGQLNTGELFF.